This T cell receptor beta chain originates from a study of blood T cell repertoires in COVID-19. Background on the study: Some COVID-19 samples were acute and others convalescent; all came from the United States, Italy and Spain.

The CDR3 spans 14 residues. Trimming at V came to 1 base and at J to 9 bases, leaving 6 bases not matched to a gene. Germline V CDR1 and CDR2: LNHNV, YYDKDF (reference sequence). TCRdb's copy holds only in-frame clones and misses some; the assay was immunoSEQ multiplex PCR. This table holds 240,000 or so clones, 75% to 90% found once. The sequence came from a man in his sixties who had recovered from COVID-19. J is TRBJ2-5 and V is TRBV15, with TRBD1 matching over 9 bases. The sample was peripheral blood. The CDR3 coding sequence is TGTGCCACCAGCAGAGGGGGACAGGGTTCCCCCCAGTACTTC. Translation: CATSRGGQGSPQYF.